This TCR beta chain originates from a study of blood T cell repertoires in COVID-19. Study-level information: In each case, the material was cDNA or gDNA derived from T cells, B-cell-depleted T cells, or PBMCs.

Using immunoSEQ multiplex PCR, the repertoire was profiled, and TCRdb retains in-frame clones only, with some absent. The sample shows 190,000 or so clones, 70% to 90% of them seen only once. This clone appeared a single time. Germline CDR1 is SGHTA and CDR2 is FQGNSA. Germline trimming cut 4 bases from V and 8 bases from J; bases unmatched to any gene: 10. CDR3 length: 14 amino acids. The material sequenced was peripheral blood. The gene calls are TRBV7-2 and TRBJ1-2; 7 nucleotides line up with TRBD1. This sequence originates from a woman younger than 45 with acute or convalescent COVID-19. The chain's CDR3 is CASSSDFGQVGYTF. CDR3 DNA sequence: TGTGCCAGCAGCTCCGATTTTGGACAGGTCGGCTACACCTTC.